These 32 T cell receptor beta chains came from one sample sequenced in a study of cytomegalovirus exposure and HLA in healthy donors. PCR used 60 Vbeta primers and 13 Jbeta primers. Sequenced by immunoSEQ multiplex PCR; TCRdb stores in-frame clones only, minus some. The sample yields approximately 150,000 clones, about 61% seen once. Sequencing input: PBMCs. The source of these receptors is a male donor in good health and CMV-seronegative.

This clone was counted a single time. This rearrangement joins TRBV5-1 to TRBJ1-6, with no clear D. The CDR3 length is 14 residues. V was shortened by 4 bases and J by 7 bases, with 12 bases between the two germline ends. Germline V gene data show CDR1 as SGHRS and CDR2 as YFSETQ. Written as DNA, the CDR3 is TGCGCCAGCAGCCTAGCACGGGAAAATTCACCCCTCCACTTT. It codes for CASSLARENSPLHF.

The chain is built from TRBV15 and TRBJ2-4; TRBD2 aligns across 10 bases. After removal of 3 bases from V and 8 bases from J, the junction contained 10 bases not matched to a gene. The CDR3 runs to 16 residues. CDR1 and CDR2 from the germline V gene are LNHNV and YYDKDF (reference sequence). As DNA, the CDR3 is TGTGCCACCAGCAGGACTAGCGGGTCGGGACAAGACATTCAGTACTTC. Residues: CATSRTSGSGQDIQYF.

In this sample, this clone turned up a few times. V gene TRBV29-1 combines with J gene TRBJ1-2; 7 positions agree with TRBD1. The CDR3 length is 11 residues. V trimming: 5 bases; J trimming: 9 bases; junction bases outside the gene matches: 6. Germline V CDR1 and CDR2: SQVTM, ANQGSEA. The CDR3 DNA reads TGCAGCGTTTCAGGGGGTCCTCGCTACACCTTC. It codes for CSVSGGPRYTF.

The V and J genes are TRBV11-1 and TRBJ2-3; TRBD1 matches at 7 bases. CDR1 is SGHAT, CDR2 FQDESV, per germline (reference sequence). V lost 5 bases to trimming and J lost 4 bases; unmatched junction nucleotides: 9. The CDR3 has 15 residues. CDR3 sequence: CASSIHRQGPDTQYF. CDR3 nucleotides: TGTGCCAGCAGCATCCACCGACAGGGCCCAGATACGCAGTATTTT.

This chain uses TRBV19 with TRBJ1-3; D perhaps matches TRBD1 (6 bases). CDR3 length: 14 residues. V lost 7 bases to trimming and J lost 2 bases, with 12 bases between them. In germline, CDR1 is LNHDA, CDR2 SQIVND (reference sequence). The chain's CDR3 is CASNGAGAGNTIYF. Written as DNA, the CDR3 is TGTGCCAGTAACGGTGCAGGGGCTGGAAACACCATATATTTT. Full variable domain (remainder filled in from reference TRBV19 and TRBJ1-3): DGGITQSPKYLFRKEGQNVTLSCEQNLNHDAMYWYRQDPGQGLRLIYYSQIVNDFQKGDIAEGYSVSREKKESFPLTVTSAQKNPTAFYLCASNGAGAGNTIYFGEGSWLTVV.

This chain uses TRBV2 with TRBJ2-2, with TRBD1 matching over 7 bases. With V trimmed by 1 base and J by 4 bases, 3 bases remained unmatched. CDR1 and CDR2 (germline): SNHLY, FYNNEI. This CDR3 is built from 15 residues. This CDR3 is CASSEDRGSTGELFF. In nucleotides, the CDR3 is TGTGCCAGCAGTGAAGACAGGGGTAGCACCGGGGAGCTGTTTTTT.

The chain joins TRBV30 to TRBJ1-5; 10 nucleotides align to TRBD1. CDR3 length equals 15 residues. J was trimmed by 2 bases and V by 0 bases; bases with no gene match: 1. The germline CDR1 and CDR2 sequences are GTSNPN and SVGIG (reference sequence). CDR3 coding DNA: TGTGCCTGGAGTGTGGGGACAGGGGGCAATCAGCCCCAGCATTTT. This encodes CAWSVGTGGNQPQHF. The entire variable domain, with the rest obtained from reference TRBV30 and TRBJ1-5, is as follows: SQTIHQWPATLVQPVGSPLSLECTVEGTSNPNLYWYRQAAGRGLQLLFYSVGIGQISSEVPQNLSASRPQDRQFILSSKKLLLSDSGFYLCAWSVGTGGNQPQHFGDGTRLSIL.

This sequence joins TRBV11-2 and TRBJ1-3; TRBD1 matches 9 bases. V trimming: 4 bases; J trimming: 3 bases; junction bases outside the gene matches: 4. This CDR3 has 15 residues. Germline V gene sequence: CDR1 SGHAT, CDR2 FQNNGV. The CDR3 region is CASSSYRGRGNTIYF. CDR3 bases: TGTGCCAGCAGCTCTTACAGGGGGCGTGGAAACACCATATATTTT. The entire variable domain, with the rest obtained from reference TRBV11-2 and TRBJ1-3, is as follows: EAGVAQSPRYKIIEKRQSVAFWCNPISGHATLYWYQQILGQGPKLLIQFQNNGVVDDSQLPKDRFSAERLKGVDSTLKIQPAKLEDSAVYLCASSSYRGRGNTIYFGEGSWLTVV.

The chain uses TRBV19 and TRBJ1-5; 9 bases agree with TRBD1. In germline, CDR1 is LNHDA, CDR2 SQIVND (reference sequence). The CDR3 totals 14 residues. The ends lost 3 bases at V and 7 bases at J; junction bases unmatched: 4. CDR3 bases: TGTGCCAGTAGTATGAGACAGGGGGAACAGCCCCAGCATTTT. This translates into CASSMRQGEQPQHF. Full variable domain (rest looked up from reference TRBV19 and TRBJ1-5): DGGITQSPKYLFRKEGQNVTLSCEQNLNHDAMYWYRQDPGQGLRLIYYSQIVNDFQKGDIAEGYSVSREKKESFPLTVTSAQKNPTAFYLCASSMRQGEQPQHFGDGTRLSIL.

This chain uses TRBV5-1 with TRBJ2-1, with 15 bases fitting TRBD2. Germline CDR1 SGHRS, CDR2 YFSETQ. The CDR3 loop spans 19 amino acids. The V and J ends lost 4 bases and 1 base, in that order; junction bases with no gene match: 9. CDR3 protein: CASSESGLAGGRSYNEQFF. The CDR3 nucleotides are TGCGCCAGCAGCGAATCGGGACTAGCGGGGGGAAGATCCTACAATGAGCAGTTCTTC.

The chain recombines TRBV30 with TRBJ1-1; D ambiguous. CDR1 and CDR2 from the germline V gene are GTSNPN and SVGIG (reference sequence). The CDR3 runs 15 residues. V lost 3 bases to trimming and J lost 2 bases, with 16 bases between them. Here the CDR3 DNA reads TGTGCCTGGAGGCCCTTAACTCGGGGTAACACTGAAGCTTTCTTT. It codes for CAWRPLTRGNTEAFF.

The chain couples TRBV5-4 to TRBJ2-1, with 10 bases identical to TRBD1. Trimming removed 0 bases from V and 9 bases from J; junction bases left unmatched: 9. CDR1 SGHNT and CDR2 YYREEE come from the germline V gene (reference sequence). CDR3 size: 16 residues. CDR3 sequence reads: CASSLGGTGVRLEQFF. As DNA, the CDR3 is TGTGCCAGCAGCTTGGGTGGGACAGGGGTTCGGCTTGAGCAGTTCTTC.

V is TRBV19 and J is TRBJ1-1; maybe TRBD1 (5 bases). Germline CDR1 is LNHDA and CDR2 is SQIVND (reference sequence). The V end lost 5 bases, the J end lost 1 base, and 8 bases lay between the germline ends. The CDR3 is made up of 13 amino acids. The CDR3 protein is CASSFTGNTEAFF. The CDR3, as DNA: TGTGCCAGTAGTTTTACAGGGAACACTGAAGCTTTCTTT.

The CDR3 nucleotides are TGTGCCAGCAGTGGACAAGCCTACGAGCAGTACTTC. Amino acid sequence: CASSGQAYEQYF. The chain carries TRBV2 and TRBJ2-7; D not resolved. V was cut by 4 bases and J by 2 bases, with 6 bases left in between. Germline V lookup: CDR1 SNHLY, CDR2 FYNNEI. The CDR3 spans 12 residues.

The V call is TRBV27, the J call TRBJ2-5, with 7 bases aligning to TRBD2. This CDR3 comprises 15 residues. Germline-derived CDR1 and CDR2 are MNHEY and SMNVEV (reference sequence). V was clipped by 2 bases and J by 1 base; unmatched bases: 4. The CDR3 nucleotides are TGTGCCAGCAGTTTAATTTCGGGGGGCCAAGAGACCCAGTACTTC. It translates to CASSLISGGQETQYF.

This chain uses TRBV27 with TRBJ1-4; tentative D call: TRBD1 (6 bases). The CDR3 covers 15 residues. The V and J ends lost 8 bases and 8 bases respectively, with 21 bases between them. CDR1 is MNHEY and CDR2 is SMNVEV in the germline V gene (reference sequence). The CDR3 bases are TGTGCCAGCGCATCCTACAGGGATTATCGAGAAAAACTGTTTTTT. Encoded protein: CASASYRDYREKLFF.

This clone has only a few counts. The rearrangement links TRBV15 to TRBJ2-3, with 10 bases identical to TRBD1. This CDR3 is built from 15 residues. CDR1 is LNHNV, CDR2 YYDKDF, per germline (reference sequence). J gave up 5 bases and V 1 base, and 3 bases lay outside the gene matches. The CDR3 reads CATSRGDRGQDTQYF. The CDR3 DNA reads TGTGCCACCAGCAGAGGTGACAGGGGGCAAGATACGCAGTATTTT.

V and J are TRBV18 and TRBJ2-7; TRBD1 agrees at 7 bases. CDR1 is KGHSH, CDR2 LQKENI, per germline. V lost 1 base to trimming and J lost 3 bases; unmatched junction nucleotides: 6. The CDR3 runs 15 residues. CDR3 loop: CASSPQGGIGYEQYF. CDR3 DNA: TGTGCCAGCTCACCACAAGGGGGCATCGGCTACGAGCAGTACTTC.

The CDR3 bases are TGTGCCAGCAGCACCCACAGGGACCTTAATGAAAAACTGTTTTTT. As protein: CASSTHRDLNEKLFF. The V and J genes are TRBV7-2 and TRBJ1-4, with D tentatively TRBD1 (6 bases). V lost 5 bases and J 4 bases, leaving 14 bases between the germline ends. Germline V gene sequence: CDR1 SGHTA, CDR2 FQGNSA. This CDR3 contains 15 residues.

The chain employs TRBV7-6 and TRBJ1-2; maybe TRBD1 (5 bases). Germline CDR1 is SGHVS and CDR2 is FNYEAQ. This CDR3 comprises 12 residues. Trimming stripped 5 bases from V and 3 bases from J, with 7 bases between. The DNA for the CDR3 is TGTGCCAGCAGCCCGGGGGACTATGGCTACACCTTC. Amino acids: CASSPGDYGYTF.

V is TRBV19 and J is TRBJ2-3; 8 bases map to TRBD2. CDR3 length equals 13 residues. V lost 7 bases to trimming and J lost 8 bases; unmatched junction nucleotides: 8. Germline loops: CDR1 LNHDA, CDR2 SQIVND (reference sequence). The CDR3 region has the DNA TGTGCCAGTAAGGCCAGCGGGGGCCCTACGCAGTATTTT. This translates into CASKASGGPTQYF. The variable domain in full, with the rest retrieved from reference TRBV19 and TRBJ2-3, is DGGITQSPKYLFRKEGQNVTLSCEQNLNHDAMYWYRQDPGQGLRLIYYSQIVNDFQKGDIAEGYSVSREKKESFPLTVTSAQKNPTAFYLCASKASGGPTQYFGPGTRLTVL.

DNA for the CDR3: TGTGCCAGCAGCTTATCACTAGCGGGGGGCGGCACAAATGAGCAGTTCTTC. It encodes CASSLSLAGGGTNEQFF. V is TRBV7-6 and J is TRBJ2-1; TRBD2 matches at 12 bases. The CDR3 has 17 residues. Germline trimming cut 2 bases from V and 7 bases from J; bases unmatched to any gene: 9. From germline, CDR1 is SGHVS and CDR2 FNYEAQ. The full variable domain, rest sourced from reference TRBV7-6 and TRBJ2-1, is GAGVSQSPRYKVTKRGQDVALRCDPISGHVSLYWYRQALGQGPEFLTYFNYEAQQDKSGLPNDRFSAERPEGSISTLTIQRTEQRDSAMYRCASSLSLAGGGTNEQFFGPGTRLTVL.

The chain carries TRBV5-4 and TRBJ2-5; 11 positions agree with TRBD2. CDR1 SGHNT and CDR2 YYREEE come from the germline V gene (reference sequence). Trimming removed 0 bases from V and 2 bases from J; junction bases left unmatched: 3. CDR3 length: 16 amino acids. The CDR3 DNA reads as TGTGCCAGCAGCTTGGTGCCTAGCGGGGGGCAAGAGACCCAGTACTTC. This gives the protein CASSLVPSGGQETQYF.

In this sample, this clone turned up once. V is TRBV19 and J is TRBJ1-2; 9 bases line up with TRBD1. J gave up 6 bases and V 5 bases, and 7 bases lay outside the gene matches. Germline assignment: CDR1 LNHDA and CDR2 SQIVND (reference sequence). CDR3 length: 14 amino acids. DNA for the CDR3: TGTGCCAGTAGTGAACAGGGGGCTATCAATGGCTACACCTTC. Residues: CASSEQGAINGYTF.

The chain recombines TRBV10-3 with TRBJ2-5, with a weak D call TRBD1 (5 bases). The end of the DNA aligns better with TRBJ2-7, so the J call may be wrong. Germline-derived CDR1 and CDR2 are ENHRY and SYGVKD. This CDR3 contains 16 residues. The CDR3 region has the DNA TGTGCCATCAGTGAGGGCTTGGGGCAGGGTTCCTACGAGCAGTACTTC. Its protein is CAISEGLGQGSYEQYF.

This chain uses TRBV9 with TRBJ1-2; 7 nucleotides match TRBD1. Germline CDR1 reads SGDLS; CDR2 reads YYNGEE. The CDR3 is 16 residues long. J lost 4 bases, V lost 3 bases, and 12 bases had no gene match. The CDR3 bases are TGTGCCAGCAGCGCGCGAGGTGAGGGGGCTGTCTATGGCTACACCTTC. Protein sequence: CASSARGEGAVYGYTF.

This chain connects TRBV7-2 to TRBJ1-1; D is undetermined. Per germline, CDR1 SGHTA and CDR2 FQGNSA. V dropped 1 base and J dropped 1 base, with 7 bases sitting between them. The CDR3 spans 14 residues. CDR3 sequence reads: CASSLVRGNTEAFF. The CDR3 nucleotides are TGTGCCAGCAGCTTAGTTCGCGGGAACACTGAAGCTTTCTTT.

This clone was counted between two and nine times. The rearrangement uses TRBV25-1 and TRBJ1-1; D not certain. The germline gives CDR1 MGHDK, CDR2 SYGVNS. Trimming pared 8 bases from V and 10 bases from J, leaving 20 bases between. CDR3 length equals 13 residues. The CDR3 DNA reads TGTGCCAGCCGTTCCGAACAGACGATTTCAGCTTTCTTT. Encoded protein: CASRSEQTISAFF. The full variable domain, with the rest looked up from reference TRBV25-1 and TRBJ1-1, is EADIYQTPRYLVIGTGKKITLECSQTMGHDKMYWYQQDPGMELHLIHYSYGVNSTEKGDLSSESTVSRIRTEHFPLTLESARPSHTSQYLCASRSEQTISAFFGQGTRLTVV.

The chain is built from TRBV5-4 and TRBJ2-5, with TRBD2 identical over 8 bases. CDR1 is SGHNT, CDR2 YYREEE, per germline (reference sequence). J was trimmed by 4 bases and V by 0 bases; bases with no gene match: 5. The CDR3 is made up of 15 amino acids. The CDR3 nucleotides read TGTGCCAGCAGCTTGGCCTTAGCGGGGTCAGAGACCCAGTACTTC. Protein sequence: CASSLALAGSETQYF.

This clone has only a few counts. The chain is built from TRBV5-1 and TRBJ2-2, with TRBD2 matching 11 bases. The CDR3 sequence is 16 residues long. The germline V gene encodes CDR1 SGHRS and CDR2 YFSETQ. V shed 3 bases, J shed 6 bases, and the junction held 7 bases outside the gene matches. The CDR3 coding sequence is TGCGCCAGCAGCTATCATAGCGGGGGGGATTCCGGGGAGCTGTTTTTT. Translated: CASSYHSGGDSGELFF.

The V and J genes are TRBV19 and TRBJ1-1; 10 nucleotides align to TRBD1. This CDR3 contains 15 residues. After removal of 7 bases from V and 2 bases from J, the junction contained 7 bases not matched to a gene. Per germline, CDR1 LNHDA and CDR2 SQIVND (reference sequence). The CDR3 sequence: CASNHRTGGNTEAFF. The CDR3 bases are TGTGCCAGTAATCACAGGACAGGGGGTAACACTGAAGCTTTCTTT.

The chain couples TRBV28 to TRBJ2-3; D is ambiguous. V gave up 5 bases and J gave up 6 bases, with 6 bases separating them. This CDR3 is 11 amino acids long. Germline lookup yields CDR1 MDHEN and CDR2 SYDVKM. CDR3 sequence (DNA): TGTGCCAGCAGTCCTAGGGATACGCAGTATTTT. It yields the protein CASSPRDTQYF.